This T cell receptor beta chain was sequenced during a study of T cells in Graves' hyperthyroidism and ophthalmopathy. Lactation, pregnancy, other autoimmune disease or uncontrolled infection excluded patients. V dropped 6 bases and J dropped 1 base, with 12 bases sitting between them. The CDR3 runs 13 residues. CDR1 DFQATT and CDR2 SNEGSKA come from the germline V gene (reference sequence). Amplified TCR beta CDR3 regions derived from RNA transcripts. HTBI primers were used for first-round RT-PCR of the TCR CDR3. Via MiXCR, TCRdb re-called the multiplex PCR reads, giving one row per CDR3 protein. The sample has some 570,000 distinct CDR3 sequences; about a sixth are singletons. In its sample, this clonotype was seen many times.

The sequenced sample consisted of blood. This TCR came from a woman younger than 35 with Graves' ophthalmopathy. This chain links TRBV20-1 with TRBJ1-1, with D possibly matching TRBD1 (5 bases). As DNA, the CDR3 is TGCAGTGCCCACCGGGGGGGGAACACTGAAGCTTTCTTT. This gives the protein CSAHRGGNTEAFF.